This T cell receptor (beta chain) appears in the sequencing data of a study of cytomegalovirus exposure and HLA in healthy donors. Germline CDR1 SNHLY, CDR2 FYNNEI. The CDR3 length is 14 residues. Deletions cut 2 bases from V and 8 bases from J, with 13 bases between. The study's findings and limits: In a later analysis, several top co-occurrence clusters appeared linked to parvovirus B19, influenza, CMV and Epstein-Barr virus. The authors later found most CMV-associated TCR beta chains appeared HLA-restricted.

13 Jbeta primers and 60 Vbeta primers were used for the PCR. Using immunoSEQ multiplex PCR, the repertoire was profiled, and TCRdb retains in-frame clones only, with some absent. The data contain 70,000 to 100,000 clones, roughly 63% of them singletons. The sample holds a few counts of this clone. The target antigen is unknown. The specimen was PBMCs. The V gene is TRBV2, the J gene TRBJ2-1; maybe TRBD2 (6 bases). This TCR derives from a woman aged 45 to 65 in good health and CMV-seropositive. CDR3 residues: CASSERSSVYEQFF. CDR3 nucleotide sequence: TGTGCCAGCAGTGAACGGTCTAGCGTATATGAGCAGTTCTTC.